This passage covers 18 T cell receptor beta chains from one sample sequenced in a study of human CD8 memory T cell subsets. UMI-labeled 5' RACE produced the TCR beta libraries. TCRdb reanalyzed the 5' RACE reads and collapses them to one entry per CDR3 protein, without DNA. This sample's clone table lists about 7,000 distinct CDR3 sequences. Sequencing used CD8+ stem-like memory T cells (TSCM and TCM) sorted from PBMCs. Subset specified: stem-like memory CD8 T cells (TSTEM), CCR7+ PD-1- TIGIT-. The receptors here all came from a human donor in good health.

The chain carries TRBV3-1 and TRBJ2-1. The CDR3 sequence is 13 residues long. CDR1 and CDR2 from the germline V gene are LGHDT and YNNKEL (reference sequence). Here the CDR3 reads CASSQEMVPEQFF.

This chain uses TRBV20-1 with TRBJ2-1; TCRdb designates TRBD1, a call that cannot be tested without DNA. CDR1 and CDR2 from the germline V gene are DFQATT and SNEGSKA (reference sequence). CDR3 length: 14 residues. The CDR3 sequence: CSARGHADYNEQFF.

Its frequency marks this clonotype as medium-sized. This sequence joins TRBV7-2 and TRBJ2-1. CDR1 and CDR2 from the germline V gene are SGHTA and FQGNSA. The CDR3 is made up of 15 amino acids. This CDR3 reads CASSLKQLTYNEQFF. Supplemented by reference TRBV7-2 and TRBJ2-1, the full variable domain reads GAGVSQSPSNKVTEKGKDVELRCDPISGHTALYWYRQSLGQGLEFLIYFQGNSAPDKSGLPSDRFSAERTGGSVSTLTIQRTQQEDSAVYLCASSLKQLTYNEQFFGPGTRLTVL.

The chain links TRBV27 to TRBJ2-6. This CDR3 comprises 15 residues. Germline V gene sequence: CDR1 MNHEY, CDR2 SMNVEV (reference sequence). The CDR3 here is CASSFSQSGANVLTF.

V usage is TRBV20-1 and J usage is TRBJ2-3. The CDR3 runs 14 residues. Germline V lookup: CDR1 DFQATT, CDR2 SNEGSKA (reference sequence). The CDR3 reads CSASPREVTDTQYF.

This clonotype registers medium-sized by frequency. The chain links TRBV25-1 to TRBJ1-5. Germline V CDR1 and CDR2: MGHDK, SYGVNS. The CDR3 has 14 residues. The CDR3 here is CASSEMGHHQPQHF.

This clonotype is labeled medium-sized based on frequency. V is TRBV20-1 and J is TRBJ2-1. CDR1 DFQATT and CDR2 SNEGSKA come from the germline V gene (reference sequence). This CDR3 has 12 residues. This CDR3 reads CSARDLYNEQFF.

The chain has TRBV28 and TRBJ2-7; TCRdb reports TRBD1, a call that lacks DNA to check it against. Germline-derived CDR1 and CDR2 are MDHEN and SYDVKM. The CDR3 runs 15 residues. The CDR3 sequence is CASSHGDRISYEQYF.

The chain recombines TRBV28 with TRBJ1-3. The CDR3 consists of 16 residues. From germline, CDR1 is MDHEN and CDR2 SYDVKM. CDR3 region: CASSLLGTASGNTIYF.

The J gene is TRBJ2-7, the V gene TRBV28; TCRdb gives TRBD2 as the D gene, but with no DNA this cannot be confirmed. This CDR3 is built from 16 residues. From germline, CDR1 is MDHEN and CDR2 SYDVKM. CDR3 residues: CASSGMGADSSYEQYF.

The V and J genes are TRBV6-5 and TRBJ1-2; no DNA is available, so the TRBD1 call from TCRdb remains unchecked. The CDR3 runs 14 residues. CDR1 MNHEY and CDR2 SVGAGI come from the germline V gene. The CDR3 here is CASSYSLGDAGYTF.

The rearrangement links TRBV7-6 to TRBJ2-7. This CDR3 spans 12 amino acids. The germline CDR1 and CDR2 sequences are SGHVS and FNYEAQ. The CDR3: CASSSRYYEQYF.

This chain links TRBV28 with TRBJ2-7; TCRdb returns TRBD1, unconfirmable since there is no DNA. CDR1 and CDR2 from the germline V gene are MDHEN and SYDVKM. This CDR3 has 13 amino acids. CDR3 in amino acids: CASSPPGQGAEYF.

The CDR3 here is CASSDRDYGYTF. The chain has TRBV27 and TRBJ1-2; the TRBD1 assignment by TCRdb is unverifiable without DNA. The CDR3 length is 12 residues. CDR1 is MNHEY, CDR2 SMNVEV, per germline (reference sequence).

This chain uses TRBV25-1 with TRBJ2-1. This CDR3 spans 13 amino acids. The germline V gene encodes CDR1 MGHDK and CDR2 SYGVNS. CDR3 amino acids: CASSEQVLNEQFF.

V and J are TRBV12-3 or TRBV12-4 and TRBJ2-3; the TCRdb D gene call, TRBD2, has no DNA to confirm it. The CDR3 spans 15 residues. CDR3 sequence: CASSFVSKSPNTQYF.

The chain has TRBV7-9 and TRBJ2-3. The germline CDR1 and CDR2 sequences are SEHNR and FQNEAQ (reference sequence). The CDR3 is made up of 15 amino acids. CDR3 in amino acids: CASSLDGGSTDTQYF.

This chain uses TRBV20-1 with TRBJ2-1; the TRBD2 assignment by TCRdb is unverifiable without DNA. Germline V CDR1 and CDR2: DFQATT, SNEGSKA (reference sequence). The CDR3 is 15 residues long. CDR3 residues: CSAPIDLAGYNEQFF.